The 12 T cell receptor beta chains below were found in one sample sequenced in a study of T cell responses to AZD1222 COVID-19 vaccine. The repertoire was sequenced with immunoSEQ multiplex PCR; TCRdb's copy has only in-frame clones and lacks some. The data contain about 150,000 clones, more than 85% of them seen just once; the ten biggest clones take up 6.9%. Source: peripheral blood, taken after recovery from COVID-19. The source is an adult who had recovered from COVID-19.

In DNA, the CDR3 is TGTGCCTCCATAGGGGGAAACACTGAAGCTTTCTTT. This codes for CASIGGNTEAFF. This sequence joins TRBV10-3 and TRBJ1-1; tentative D call: TRBD1 (6 bases). The germline CDR1 and CDR2 sequences are ENHRY and SYGVKD. This CDR3 is built from 12 residues. Trimming removed 11 bases from V and 2 bases from J, with 12 bases in between.

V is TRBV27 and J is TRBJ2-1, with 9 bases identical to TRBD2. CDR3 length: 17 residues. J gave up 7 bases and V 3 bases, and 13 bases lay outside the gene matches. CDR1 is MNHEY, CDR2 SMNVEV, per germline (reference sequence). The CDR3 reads CASSFIRTSENLNEQFF. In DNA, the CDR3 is TGTGCCAGCAGTTTCATCCGGACTAGCGAAAACTTGAATGAGCAGTTCTTC.

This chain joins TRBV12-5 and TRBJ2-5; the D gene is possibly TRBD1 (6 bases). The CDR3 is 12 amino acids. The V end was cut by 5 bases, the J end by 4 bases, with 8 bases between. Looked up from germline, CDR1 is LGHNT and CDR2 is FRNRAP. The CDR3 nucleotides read TGTGCTAGTGGTCGGGACACAGAGACCCAGTACTTC. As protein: CASGRDTETQYF. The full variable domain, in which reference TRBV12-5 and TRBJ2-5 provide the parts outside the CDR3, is DARVTQTPRHKVTEMGQEVTMRCQPILGHNTVFWYRQTMMQGLELLAYFRNRAPLDDSGMPKDRFSAEMPDATLATLKIQPSEPRDSAVYFCASGRDTETQYFGPGTRLLVL.

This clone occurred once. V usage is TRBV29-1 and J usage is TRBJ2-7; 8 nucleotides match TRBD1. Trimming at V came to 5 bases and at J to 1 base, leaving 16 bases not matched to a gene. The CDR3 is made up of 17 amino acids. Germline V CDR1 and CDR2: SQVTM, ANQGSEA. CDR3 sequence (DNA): TGCAGCGTTAAAAGGTACGGCCGTGGACAGGGATCCTACGAGCAGTACTTC. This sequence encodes CSVKRYGRGQGSYEQYF.

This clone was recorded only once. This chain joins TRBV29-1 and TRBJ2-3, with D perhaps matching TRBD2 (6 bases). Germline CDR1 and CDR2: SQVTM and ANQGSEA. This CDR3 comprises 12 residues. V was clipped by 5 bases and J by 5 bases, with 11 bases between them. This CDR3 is CSVRPGGDTQYF. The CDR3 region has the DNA TGCAGCGTTAGGCCCGGGGGAGATACGCAGTATTTT.

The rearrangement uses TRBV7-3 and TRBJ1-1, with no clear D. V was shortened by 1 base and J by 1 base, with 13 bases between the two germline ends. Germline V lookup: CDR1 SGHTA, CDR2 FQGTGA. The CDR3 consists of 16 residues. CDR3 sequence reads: CASSLSRETTNTEAFF. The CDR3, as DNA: TGTGCCAGCAGCTTAAGTCGCGAGACAACGAACACTGAAGCTTTCTTT.

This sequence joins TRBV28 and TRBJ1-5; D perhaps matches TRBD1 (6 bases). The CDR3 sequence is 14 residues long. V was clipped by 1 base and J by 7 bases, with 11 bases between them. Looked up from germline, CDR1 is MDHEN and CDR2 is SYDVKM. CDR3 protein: CASSLSGAQQPQHF. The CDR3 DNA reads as TGTGCCAGCAGTTTATCAGGGGCGCAACAGCCCCAGCATTTT. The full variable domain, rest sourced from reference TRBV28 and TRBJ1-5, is DVKVTQSSRYLVKRTGEKVFLECVQDMDHENMFWYRQDPGLGLRLIYFSYDVKMKEKGDIPEGYSVSREKKERFSLILESASTNQTSMYLCASSLSGAQQPQHFGDGTRLSIL.

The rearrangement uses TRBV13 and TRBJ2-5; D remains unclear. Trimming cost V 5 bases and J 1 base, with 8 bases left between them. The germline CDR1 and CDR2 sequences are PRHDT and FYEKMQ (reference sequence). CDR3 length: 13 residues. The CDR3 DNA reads TGTGCCAGCAGCAGAAGCCCCCAAGAGACCCAGTACTTC. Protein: CASSRSPQETQYF. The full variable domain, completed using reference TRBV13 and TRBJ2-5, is AAGVIQSPRHLIKEKRETATLKCYPIPRHDTVYWYQQGPGQDPQFLISFYEKMQSDKGSIPDRFSAQQFSDYHSELNMSSLELGDSALYFCASSRSPQETQYFGPGTRLLVL.

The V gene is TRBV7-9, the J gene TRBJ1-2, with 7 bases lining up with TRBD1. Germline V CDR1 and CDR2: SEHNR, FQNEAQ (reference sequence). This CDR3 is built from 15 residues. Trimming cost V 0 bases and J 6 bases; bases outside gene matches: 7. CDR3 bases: TGTGCCAGCAGCTTAGCGGAGGCAGGGGGACATGGCTACACCTTC. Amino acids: CASSLAEAGGHGYTF.

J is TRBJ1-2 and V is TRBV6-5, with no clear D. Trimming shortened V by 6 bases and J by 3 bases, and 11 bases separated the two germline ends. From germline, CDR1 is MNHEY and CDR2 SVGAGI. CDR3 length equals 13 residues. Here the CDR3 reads CASSQELYYGYTF. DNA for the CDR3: TGTGCCAGCAGCCAGGAATTGTACTATGGCTACACCTTC.

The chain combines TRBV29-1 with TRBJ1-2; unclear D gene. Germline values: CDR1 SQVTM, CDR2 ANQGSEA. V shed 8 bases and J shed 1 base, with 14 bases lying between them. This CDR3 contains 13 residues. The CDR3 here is CSLGPVGNYGYTF. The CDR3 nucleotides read TGCAGCTTAGGGCCGGTTGGTAACTATGGCTACACCTTC.

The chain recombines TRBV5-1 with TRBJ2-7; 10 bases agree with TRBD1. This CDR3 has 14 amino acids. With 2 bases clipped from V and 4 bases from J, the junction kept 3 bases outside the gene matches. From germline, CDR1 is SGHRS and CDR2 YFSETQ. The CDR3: CASSLQDRGYEQYF. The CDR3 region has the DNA TGCGCCAGCAGCTTACAGGACAGGGGGTACGAGCAGTACTTC.